This T cell receptor (beta chain) was recorded in a study of shared clonotypes between healthy human individuals. There are 15 residues in the CDR3. Germline loops: CDR1 MNHNY, CDR2 SVGAGI (reference sequence). Between the trimmed V and J ends, which lost 6 bases and 0 bases, there was a span of 11 bases. For this clone: The antigen remains undetermined.

Study-wide findings and caveats: Among non-shared clonotypes, generation probabilities were lower than among those shared by all four donors. The authors sampled blood alone, and tissue repertoires likely differ.

Measured with immunoSEQ multiplex PCR; TCRdb has only the in-frame clones, and not every one. The table lists a few million clones, more than 90% of them singletons. This sequence was found in a young man in good health. Specimen: naive CD4+ T cells sorted from blood. Subset denoted: CD45RA+ positively selected. The rearrangement joins TRBV6-6 to TRBJ1-4; D gene unclear. CDR3 sequence (DNA): TGTGCCAGCAGCATGGACGGGGCAACTAATGAAAAACTGTTTTTT. Its translation is CASSMDGATNEKLFF.